The present entry profiles one TCR beta chain with its context. Generated by immunoSEQ multiplex PCR, the TCRdb table keeps only in-frame clones and is missing some. The table records roughly 130,000 clones, about 88% of them present only once. These data are taken from a study of blood T cell repertoires in COVID-19. The TCR was taken from a man aged 50 or older with active COVID-19. The sequencing sample was made of peripheral blood.

The CDR3 DNA follows: TGTGCCAGCTCACCACCGGAGTTGGGGGGAAATTCACCCCTCCACTTT. Protein product: CASSPPELGGNSPLHF. The chain joins TRBV18 to TRBJ1-6; possible D gene TRBD1, 5 bases. The CDR3 consists of 16 residues. V lost 0 bases and J 7 bases, leaving 13 bases between the germline ends. Germline CDR1 KGHSH, CDR2 LQKENI.